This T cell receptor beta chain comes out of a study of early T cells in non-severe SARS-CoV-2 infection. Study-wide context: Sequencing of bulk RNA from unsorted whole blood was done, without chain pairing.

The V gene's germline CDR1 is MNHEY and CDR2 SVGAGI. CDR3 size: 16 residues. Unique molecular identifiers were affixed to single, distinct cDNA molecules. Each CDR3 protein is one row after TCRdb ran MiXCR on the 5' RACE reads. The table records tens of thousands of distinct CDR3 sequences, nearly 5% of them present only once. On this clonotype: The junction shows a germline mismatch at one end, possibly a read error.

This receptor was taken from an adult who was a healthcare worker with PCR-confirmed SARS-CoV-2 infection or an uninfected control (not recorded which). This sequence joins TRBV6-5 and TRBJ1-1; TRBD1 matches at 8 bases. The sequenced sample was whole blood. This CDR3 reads CASSYSGRGRNAEAFF. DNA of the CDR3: TGTGCCAGCAGTTACTCCGGCAGGGGGCGGAACGCTGAAGCTTTCTTT.